This T cell receptor beta chain is from a study of OX40 agonist ivuxolimab in advanced cancers. Broadly, across the study: The costimulatory receptor OX40 (CD134) was targeted by ivuxolimab, a fully human IgG2 agonistic monoclonal antibody. The dose-escalation cohort was roughly 87% male with a mean age of roughly 60 years, ranging from roughly 20 to 85. The purpose of peripheral TCRbeta sequencing was to test whether ivuxolimab changed TCR sequence diversity and led to clonal T-cell expansion. Intravenous ivuxolimab was administered to patients every 2 weeks at six dose levels: 0.01, 0.1, 0.3, 1.5, 3 and 10 mg/kg. Partial responses occurred in three dose-escalation patients, of whom one had hepatocellular carcinoma and two had cutaneous melanoma. Of the roughly 51 dose-escalation patients, hepatocellular carcinoma was present in around 19, melanoma in approximately 15, renal cell carcinoma in 9 and head and neck cancer in 9. Patients were allowed to have had prior anti-PD-1, anti-PD-L1 or anti-CTLA-4 therapy, and about 40% of the dose-escalation patients had been treated with checkpoint inhibitors. The paper covers the monotherapy dose-escalation part of the phase I ivuxolimab trial, which included N ≈ 57 patients.

On the study overall, not on this receptor specifically: Low levels of normalized T-cell clonal expansion were also seen in some nonresponding patients. The antigen specificity of the clonally expanded peripheral T cells was not determined. In the 0.1-3.0 mg/kg groups, partial responders had among the lowest normalized peripheral clonal expansion, particularly in CD8+ T cells. At doses of 0.1 to 3.0 mg/kg, clonal expansion of both CD4+ and CD8+ blood T cells was observed from baseline to week 6. On average, CD8+ T cells showed more expanded clones than CD4+ T cells after ivuxolimab.

This clone has only a few counts. It lacks a known antigen. No base qualities exist here, and no much larger clone lies one base off it. Genomic DNA was isolated from the sorted cells so that the TCRbeta CDR3 region could be sequenced. TCRbeta CDR3 regions were sequenced using the immunoSEQ Assay. TCRdb holds this immuneACCESS table with in-frame rearrangements only. Some clones are missing; in checked studies, unresolved V genes explain under half, and the rest has no known cause. This sample comprises approximately 21,000 clones, 82% of them detected only once. Around 3.3% of the sample is taken by the ten largest. Trimming removed 8 bases from V and 7 bases from J; the gene matches leave 7 bases unexplained. Per the germline V gene, KGHSH is the CDR1 and LQKENI is the CDR2. Spanning cysteine to phenylalanine, the CDR3 consists of 14 amino acids. Just the 42-base CDR3 DNA is kept, in frame starting at base 1.

The trial excluded patients who had a history of autoimmune disease or who were on systemic immunosuppression. Peripheral blood for TCR sequencing was drawn from every dose cohort at baseline, at cycle 4 day 1 and at cycle 7 day 1. The samples were taken from a phase I, first-in-human, multicenter, open-label dose-escalation trial of ivuxolimab. The trial enrolled adults with locally advanced or metastatic head and neck squamous cell, hepatocellular, melanoma or renal cell carcinoma. Before TCR sequencing, CD4+ and CD8+ T cells were separately sorted from peripheral blood. The material sequenced was CD4+ or CD8+ T cells sorted from blood, taken in a trial of the OX40 agonist ivuxolimab. The chain is encoded by TRBV18 joined to TRBJ2-7; 14 central bases correspond to TRBD2. This TCR was recovered from an adult with an advanced solid tumor such as melanoma, head and neck, liver or kidney cancer. The DNA reads TGTGCCAGCGGAGGGACTAGCGGGAGAGCGGAGCAGTACTTC. It encodes CASGGTSGRAEQYF.